This T cell receptor beta chain was sequenced in a study of blood T cell repertoires in COVID-19. In the study overall: The United States, Italy and Spain were the sources of the acute and convalescent COVID-19 samples. PBMCs, B-cell-depleted T cells, or T cells provided the cDNA or gDNA that made up the material.

From germline, CDR1 is SGHRS and CDR2 YFSETQ. This CDR3 has 16 amino acids. Trimming cost V 3 bases and J 1 base, with 16 bases left between them. The authors' processing: Scientists estimated how many nucleated cells there were by amplifying reference gene primers. The repertoire was sequenced with immunoSEQ multiplex PCR; TCRdb's copy has only in-frame clones and lacks some. V, J and clone size are those of that table, while D and trimming were read from the DNA. The table records approximately 88,000 clones, roughly 87% of them present only once. This chain connects TRBV5-1 to TRBJ1-1; perhaps TRBD1 as D (6 bases). This receptor was identified in a male donor with acute or convalescent COVID-19. The sample consisted of peripheral blood. CDR3 in DNA: TGCGCCAGCAGCTCACCCTACAGGGAGGGGAACACTGAAGCTTTCTTT. This sequence encodes CASSSPYREGNTEAFF.